Presented here are 15 T cell receptor beta chains from one specimen sequenced in a study of blood T cell repertoires in COVID-19. Using immunoSEQ multiplex PCR, the repertoire was profiled, and TCRdb retains in-frame clones only, with some absent. The table records 65,000 to 95,000 clones, about 88% of them present only once. Specimen: peripheral blood. These receptors were taken from a man between 65 and 85 years old with active or convalescent COVID-19.

This chain connects TRBV7-9 to TRBJ1-4; D remains unclear. This CDR3 comprises 12 residues. Trimming cost V 3 bases and J 10 bases, with 9 bases left between them. Germline V gives CDR1 SEHNR, CDR2 FQNEAQ (reference sequence). CDR3 protein: CASSLGGGKLFF. In DNA form, the CDR3 reads TGTGCCAGCAGCTTGGGAGGCGGAAAACTGTTTTTT.

The gene calls are TRBV29-1 and TRBJ2-1; tentative D call: TRBD2 (5 bases). Trimming removed 6 bases at V and 5 bases at J, with 14 bases between. This CDR3 region has 13 residues. The germline V gene encodes CDR1 SQVTM and CDR2 ANQGSEA. This CDR3 reads CSVRVSGNNEQFF. The DNA of the CDR3 is TGCAGCGTGAGGGTCAGCGGCAACAATGAGCAGTTCTTC.

The chain recombines TRBV6-5 with TRBJ1-5, with 7 bases lining up with TRBD1. CDR1 is MNHEY and CDR2 is SVGAGI in the germline V gene. CDR3 length equals 14 residues. Unmatched junction bases numbered 3, after V lost 6 bases and J lost 1 base. The CDR3 nucleotides are TGTGCCAGCAGGGACAGGTGGAGCAATCAGCCCCAGCATTTT. Residues: CASRDRWSNQPQHF.

CDR3 bases: TGTGCCAGCAAGACGACATGGGGCCAGGAGACCCAGTACTTC. Residues: CASKTTWGQETQYF. This rearrangement joins TRBV6-5 to TRBJ2-5; a possible D gene is TRBD1 (5 bases). V was clipped by 7 bases and J by 5 bases, with 17 bases between them. The CDR3 totals 14 residues. Germline CDR1 MNHEY, CDR2 SVGAGI.

In its sample, this clone was seen a few times. V and J are TRBV5-1 and TRBJ2-7; perhaps TRBD1 as D (5 bases). Trimming shortened V by 0 bases and J by 3 bases, and 10 bases separated the two germline ends. This CDR3 spans 14 amino acids. Looked up from germline, CDR1 is SGHRS and CDR2 is YFSETQ. CDR3: CASSLGQSNYEQYF. Here the CDR3 DNA reads TGCGCCAGCAGCTTGGGACAGAGTAACTACGAGCAGTACTTC.

The sample holds one count of this clone. The chain is built from TRBV13 and TRBJ2-7; D is possibly TRBD1 (5 bases). Germline loops: CDR1 PRHDT, CDR2 FYEKMQ (reference sequence). The V end lost 1 base, the J end lost 3 bases, and 10 bases lay between the germline ends. The CDR3 covers 14 residues. The DNA for the CDR3 is TGTGCCAGCAGCTTAGCAAGGGGTGACTACGAGCAGTACTTC. It translates to CASSLARGDYEQYF.

This clone was detected only a few times. The chain combines TRBV7-6 with TRBJ2-5; TRBD2 matches 12 bases. CDR3 size: 16 residues. Germline V gene data show CDR1 as SGHVS and CDR2 as FNYEAQ. Unmatched junction bases numbered 9, after V lost 5 bases and J lost 5 bases. The CDR3 protein is CASSLPGLAGGETQYF. The CDR3 DNA reads as TGTGCCAGCAGCCTTCCGGGACTAGCGGGTGGGGAGACCCAGTACTTC.

This rearrangement joins TRBV19 to TRBJ1-4; 7 positions match TRBD1. J was trimmed by 3 bases and V by 3 bases; bases with no gene match: 10. Germline CDR1 LNHDA, CDR2 SQIVND (reference sequence). The CDR3 is 17 residues long. In DNA, the CDR3 is TGTGCCAGTAGTATCCTCGGAAGGGACAGAGCTAATGAAAAACTGTTTTTT. Its translation is CASSILGRDRANEKLFF. Variable domain in full (rest from reference TRBV19 and TRBJ1-4): DGGITQSPKYLFRKEGQNVTLSCEQNLNHDAMYWYRQDPGQGLRLIYYSQIVNDFQKGDIAEGYSVSREKKESFPLTVTSAQKNPTAFYLCASSILGRDRANEKLFFGSGTQLSVL.

The rearrangement links TRBV5-6 to TRBJ1-1, with a possible D match to TRBD1 (6 bases). Trimming took 0 bases from V and 1 from J, leaving 10 bases between them. Germline-derived CDR1 and CDR2 are SGHDT and YYEEEE. The CDR3 has 15 residues. The CDR3 DNA follows: TGTGCCAGCAGCTTGGCTTGGGGGCGGAACACTGAAGCTTTCTTT. It is translated as CASSLAWGRNTEAFF.

A single count supports this clone. This rearrangement joins TRBV11-2 to TRBJ2-7, with 12 bases identical to TRBD2. V gave up 6 bases and J gave up 2 bases; unmatched junction bases: 5. The CDR3 extends over 15 amino acids. In germline, CDR1 is SGHAT, CDR2 FQNNGV. Here the CDR3 reads CASRAGLAGPYEQYF. In nucleotides, the CDR3 is TGTGCCAGCAGAGCGGGACTAGCGGGCCCCTACGAGCAGTACTTC.

This chain joins TRBV27 and TRBJ2-4; TRBD1 matches at 10 bases. The CDR3 totals 16 residues. The junction had 10 bases not matched to a gene; V was cut back by 5 bases and J by 6 bases. Germline V gives CDR1 MNHEY, CDR2 SMNVEV (reference sequence). CDR3 DNA: TGTGCCAGCAGTCAGGGACAGGGGTGGCCCTTAAACATTCAGTACTTC. It encodes CASSQGQGWPLNIQYF.

In this sample, this clone turned up once. This chain links TRBV10-1 with TRBJ1-4; D possibly corresponds to TRBD1 (5 bases). This CDR3 contains 14 residues. Germline lookup yields CDR1 WNHNN and CDR2 SYGVQD (reference sequence). The V end lost 6 bases, the J end lost 6 bases, and 14 bases lay between the germline ends. CDR3 region: CASSLWGGYEKLFF. Here the CDR3 DNA reads TGCGCCAGCAGCCTCTGGGGGGGTTATGAAAAACTGTTTTTT.

The chain joins TRBV25-1 to TRBJ2-1; D uncertain. The CDR3 spans 12 residues. Looked up from germline, CDR1 is MGHDK and CDR2 is SYGVNS. The ends were cut back, 7 bases at V and 0 bases at J, with 4 bases in the middle. CDR3 coding DNA: TGTGCCAGCACGGGCTCCTACAATGAGCAGTTCTTC. Protein: CASTGSYNEQFF.

This clone was recorded only once. This rearrangement joins TRBV7-9 to TRBJ1-3; no definite D call. The germline V and J ends were trimmed by 4 bases and 0 bases, with 10 bases remaining between them. Germline loops: CDR1 SEHNR, CDR2 FQNEAQ (reference sequence). The CDR3 is made up of 15 amino acids. CDR3 region: CASSWSSNSGNTIYF. The CDR3 DNA is TGTGCCAGCAGCTGGAGTTCCAACTCTGGAAACACCATATATTTT.

The gene calls are TRBV28 and TRBJ1-5; 7 nucleotides agree with TRBD1. The length of the CDR3 is 16 residues. Germline CDR1 MDHEN, CDR2 SYDVKM. J was trimmed by 0 bases and V by 5 bases; bases with no gene match: 7. The CDR3 spells CASSPPTGFSNQPQHF. CDR3 coding DNA: TGTGCCAGCAGTCCTCCGACAGGGTTTAGCAATCAGCCCCAGCATTTT. Combining the CDR3 with reference TRBV28 and TRBJ1-5 gives the whole variable domain DVKVTQSSRYLVKRTGEKVFLECVQDMDHENMFWYRQDPGLGLRLIYFSYDVKMKEKGDIPEGYSVSREKKERFSLILESASTNQTSMYLCASSPPTGFSNQPQHFGDGTRLSIL.